A selection of T cell receptor beta chains follows, all from one sample in a study of shared clonotypes between healthy human individuals. The data were produced by immunoSEQ multiplex PCR, yet TCRdb's version contains in-frame clones alone and is incomplete. The sample carries around 2.1 million clones, more than 85% recorded once. Input material: naive CD8+ T cells from PBMCs. These receptors came from a man in his late teens or twenties in good health. Some clones in this sample may be carry-over from other donors' samples. CDR3s include the opening cysteine and the closing phenylalanine or tryptophan. D genes are given only for firm matches. Clone size is given for some rows only: seen once, a few or many times, or a class if the clone is expanded.

clone size: .; D gene: .; J gene: TRBJ2-2; V gene: TRBV27; CDR3 DNA: TGTGCCAGCAGTTTATCCTGGGGGGAGACTCTGGCCGGGGAGCTGTTTTTT; CDR3 protein: CASSLSWGETLAGELFF
clone size: .; D gene: .; J gene: TRBJ2-1; V gene: TRBV4-1; CDR3 DNA: TGCGCCAGCAGCCAAGGGAGCGGCTCCTACAATGAGCAGTTCTTC; CDR3 protein: CASSQGSGSYNEQFF
clone size: once; D gene: TRBD1; J gene: TRBJ2-5; V gene: TRBV2; CDR3 DNA: TGTGCCAGCAGCTCGGGACAGGGGTACCAAGAGACCCAGTACTTC; CDR3 protein: CASSSGQGYQETQYF
clone size: .; D gene: .; J gene: TRBJ2-7; V gene: TRBV4-1; CDR3 DNA: TGCGCCAGCAGCCACCGGAGCGGCTCCTACGAGCAGTACTTC; CDR3 protein: CASSHRSGSYEQYF
clone size: .; D gene: TRBD2; J gene: TRBJ2-1; V gene: TRBV5-1; CDR3 DNA: TGCGCCAGCAGCCTGACTAGCGGGATCTACAATGAGCAGTTCTTC; CDR3 protein: CASSLTSGIYNEQFF
clone size: .; D gene: TRBD1; J gene: TRBJ1-1; V gene: TRBV7-9; CDR3 DNA: TGTGCCAGCAGCCGTTGGGACAGGGCGAACACTGAAGCTTTCTTT; CDR3 protein: CASSRWDRANTEAFF
clone size: .; D gene: .; J gene: TRBJ1-2; V gene: TRBV10-3; CDR3 DNA: TGTGCCATCAGGCGTATCTATGGCTACACCTTC; CDR3 protein: CAIRRIYGYTF
clone size: once; D gene: TRBD1; J gene: TRBJ2-7; V gene: TRBV25-1; CDR3 DNA: TGTGCCAGCACTGAGACAGGGTCCTACGAGCAGTACTTC; CDR3 protein: CASTETGSYEQYF
clone size: .; D gene: .; J gene: TRBJ2-1; V gene: TRBV29-1; CDR3 DNA: TGCAGCGTTGAACTAGGAGCCCTACAATACTACAATGAGCAGTTCTTC; CDR3 protein: CSVELGALQYYNEQFF
clone size: .; D gene: TRBD1; J gene: TRBJ1-1; V gene: TRBV6-6; CDR3 DNA: TGTGCCAGCGGGACAGGCCCCCCAGGCACTGAAGCTTTCTTT; CDR3 protein: CASGTGPPGTEAFF
clone size: .; D gene: .; J gene: TRBJ2-3; V gene: TRBV27; CDR3 DNA: TGTGCCAGCAGTTCCTCTACGAGGCAGCGGGTGGGCTCTAGCACAGATACGCAGTATTTT; CDR3 protein: CASSSSTRQRVGSSTDTQYF
clone size: .; D gene: .; J gene: TRBJ1-2; V gene: TRBV7-9; CDR3 DNA: TGTGCCAGCAACAAAATGGGGGAGGGATCTGGCGGCTACACCTTC; CDR3 protein: CASNKMGEGSGGYTF
clone size: .; D gene: .; J gene: TRBJ2-5; V gene: TRBV6-5; CDR3 DNA: TGTGCCAGCAGTGGGGGTTGGGCGCAAGAGACCCAGTACTTC; CDR3 protein: CASSGGWAQETQYF
clone size: .; D gene: .; J gene: TRBJ2-5; V gene: TRBV28; CDR3 DNA: TGTGCCAGCAGTTTTACGGTAGTGGGGACCCAGTACTTC; CDR3 protein: CASSFTVVGTQYF
clone size: once; D gene: .; J gene: TRBJ2-7; V gene: TRBV7-9; CDR3 DNA: TGTGCCAGCAGCTTAGAGGGGGGAGGGCTTTTCTACGAGCAGTACTTC; CDR3 protein: CASSLEGGGLFYEQYF
clone size: .; D gene: TRBD1; J gene: TRBJ1-2; V gene: TRBV28; CDR3 DNA: TGTGCCAGCAGTACCCGGGACAGGGGGCTGACTGGAAACTATGGCTACACCTTC; CDR3 protein: CASSTRDRGLTGNYGYTF
clone size: .; D gene: TRBD2; J gene: TRBJ2-3; V gene: TRBV9; CDR3 DNA: TGTGCCAGCAGCCCCTGGGGGAGGGCCGCAGATACGCAGTATTTT; CDR3 protein: CASSPWGRAADTQYF
clone size: .; D gene: .; J gene: TRBJ1-1; V gene: TRBV5-1; CDR3 DNA: TGCGCCAGCAGCCCCGGGGAGGGAGGGTTGTCTCCAGCTTTCTTT; CDR3 protein: CASSPGEGGLSPAFF
clone size: .; D gene: .; J gene: TRBJ1-2; V gene: TRBV7-2; CDR3 DNA: TGTGCCAGCAGCTTAGTTGGGACCGCATTCTACACCTTC; CDR3 protein: CASSLVGTAFYTF
clone size: .; D gene: .; J gene: TRBJ2-3; V gene: TRBV6-1; CDR3 DNA: TGTGCCAGCAGTGAAGCAGGGGATACGCAGTATTTT; CDR3 protein: CASSEAGDTQYF
clone size: .; D gene: .; J gene: TRBJ2-1; V gene: TRBV16; CDR3 DNA: TGTGCCAGCAGCCAATTCGCGGGTTCCTACAATGAGCAGTTCTTC; CDR3 protein: CASSQFAGSYNEQFF
clone size: .; D gene: TRBD1; J gene: TRBJ1-4; V gene: TRBV6-1; CDR3 DNA: TGTGCCAGCAGTGAAATCAGGGGGCTTAATGAAAAACTGTTTTTT; CDR3 protein: CASSEIRGLNEKLFF
clone size: .; D gene: .; J gene: TRBJ1-5; V gene: TRBV4-1; CDR3 DNA: TGCGCCAGCAGCCAAGATAGGAGGGAAGATCAGCCCCAGCATTTT; CDR3 protein: CASSQDRREDQPQHF
clone size: .; D gene: TRBD1; J gene: TRBJ1-1; V gene: TRBV9; CDR3 DNA: TGTGCCAGCAGCGTGGCAGGGGGCGCCGGCACTGAAGCTTTCTTT; CDR3 protein: CASSVAGGAGTEAFF
clone size: .; D gene: TRBD2; J gene: TRBJ2-1; V gene: TRBV7-9; CDR3 DNA: TGTGCCAGCAGCTTCCCTGCGGGAGTGTCCTACAATGAGCAGTTCTTC; CDR3 protein: CASSFPAGVSYNEQFF
clone size: .; D gene: .; J gene: TRBJ1-1; V gene: TRBV28; CDR3 DNA: TGTGCCAGCAGTTTATTGTCGGGATTAGGGAGCGGCACTGAAGCTTTCTTT; CDR3 protein: CASSLLSGLGSGTEAFF
clone size: .; D gene: TRBD1; J gene: TRBJ1-5; V gene: TRBV15; CDR3 DNA: TGTGCCACCAGCAGAGAACGGGACAGGGTACAGCCCCAGCATTTT; CDR3 protein: CATSRERDRVQPQHF
clone size: .; D gene: TRBD1; J gene: TRBJ2-1; V gene: TRBV7-9; CDR3 DNA: TGTGCCAGCAGCTTCCTTGAGAGGGGCAGGGGGCATTCCTACAATGAGCAGTTCTTC; CDR3 protein: CASSFLERGRGHSYNEQFF
clone size: .; D gene: .; J gene: TRBJ2-1; V gene: TRBV27; CDR3 DNA: TGTGCCAGCAACAGCAGGGCTAATGAGCAGTTCTTC; CDR3 protein: CASNSRANEQFF
clone size: .; D gene: TRBD2; J gene: TRBJ2-1; V gene: TRBV5-6; CDR3 DNA: TGTGCCAGCAGCTTGGGACTAGCGGGACACTTTAGCTACAATGAGCAGTTCTTC; CDR3 protein: CASSLGLAGHFSYNEQFF